This passage covers 18 T cell receptor beta chains from one sample sequenced in a study of vaccination effects on CD4 cells after COVID-19. ViraFEST assay sequencing came after antigen-specific CD4+ T cells were expanded with viral peptide pools. Upon completion of under eleven days in culture, CD4+ T cells were isolated. According to the study, vaccine recipients showed no prior SARS-CoV-2 infection and negative nucleocapsid antibodies. The antigens of these receptors remain unknown. TCRdb keeps only in-frame clones here, not all; method: immunoSEQ multiplex PCR. The top ten hold roughly 2.9% of the sample, which has approximately 74,000 clones, under 85% seen once. The sample was CD4+ T cells from PBMCs cultured with HCoV-NL63 spike peptides, taken before COVID-19 vaccination. These receptor sequences come from a human donor who received a COVID-19 vaccine.

This clone was found once. The chain has TRBV19 and TRBJ2-5, with 8 bases aligning to TRBD1. CDR3 length: 15 amino acids. Germline V lookup: CDR1 LNHDA, CDR2 SQIVND (reference sequence). J lost 5 bases, V lost 6 bases, and 11 bases had no gene match. CDR3 residues: CASRATPGQVETQYF. CDR3 nucleotides: TGTGCCAGTAGGGCGACCCCGGGACAGGTGGAGACCCAGTACTTC. Combining the CDR3 with reference TRBV19 and TRBJ2-5 gives the whole variable domain DGGITQSPKYLFRKEGQNVTLSCEQNLNHDAMYWYRQDPGQGLRLIYYSQIVNDFQKGDIAEGYSVSREKKESFPLTVTSAQKNPTAFYLCASRATPGQVETQYFGPGTRLLVL.

CDR3 sequence: CASSLGPRSMTDTQYF. CDR3 DNA: TGCGCCAGCAGCTTGGGACCCAGGTCGATGACAGATACGCAGTATTTT. V gene TRBV5-1 combines with J gene TRBJ2-3; D remains unclear. The CDR3 consists of 16 residues. Trimming shortened V by 0 bases and J by 3 bases, and 14 bases separated the two germline ends. Germline V lookup: CDR1 SGHRS, CDR2 YFSETQ. Based on the CDR3 plus reference TRBV5-1 and TRBJ2-3, the full variable domain is KAGVTQTPRYLIKTRGQQVTLSCSPISGHRSVSWYQQTPGQGLQFLFEYFSETQRNKGNFPGRFSGRQFSNSRSEMNVSTLELGDSALYLCASSLGPRSMTDTQYFGPGTRLTVL.

This clone showed up just once. The CDR3 end shows no conserved phenylalanine or tryptophan, and so a read error is likely. No DNA is shown, since the ends of the CDR3 on it are uncertain; the CDR3 is the one TCRdb lists. The chain carries TRBV6-1 and TRBJ1-2; TRBD1, as called in the table, went unchecked against the DNA. Both ends counted, the CDR3 spans 13 residues. The germline gives CDR1 MNHNS, CDR2 SASEGT. CDR3 residues: CASSEFGTVYKVS.

This clone was found a few times. This rearrangement joins TRBV14 to TRBJ1-2; D remains unclear. Germline loops: CDR1 SGHDN, CDR2 FVKESK. This CDR3 contains 15 residues. V was pared by 1 base and J by 4 bases, with 13 bases between. CDR3 residues: CASSQGQALGYGYTF. The CDR3 DNA is TGTGCCAGCAGCCAAGGTCAGGCCCTTGGCTATGGCTACACCTTC.

The chain couples TRBV5-1 to TRBJ1-2; possibly TRBD1 for D (5 bases). In germline, CDR1 is SGHRS, CDR2 YFSETQ. Trimming took 4 bases from V and 0 from J, leaving 22 bases between them. The CDR3 has 18 amino acids. The CDR3 DNA is TGCGCCAGCAGCCCTGGACGGGGGACCATTCAAGCTAACTATGGCTACACCTTC. Its protein product is CASSPGRGTIQANYGYTF.

The chain links TRBV24-1 to TRBJ2-1; 9 bases are shared with TRBD1. Germline V lookup: CDR1 KGHDR, CDR2 SFDVKD. The CDR3 consists of 14 residues. V lost 4 bases, J lost 7 bases, and 4 bases stayed unmatched. CDR3 amino acids: CATSETGGSNEQFF. Written as DNA, the CDR3 is TGTGCCACCAGTGAAACAGGGGGCTCAAATGAGCAGTTCTTC.

The chain employs TRBV27 and TRBJ1-6; unclear D gene. Trimming shortened V by 5 bases and J by 7 bases, and 12 bases separated the two germline ends. The CDR3 contains 14 residues. Looked up from germline, CDR1 is MNHEY and CDR2 is SMNVEV (reference sequence). The CDR3 nucleotides are TGTGCCAGCAGTCCACAAGAGAAAAATTCACCCCTCCACTTT. This codes for CASSPQEKNSPLHF.

This chain uses TRBV24-1 with TRBJ1-4; weak D call: TRBD1 (5 bases). The CDR3 is 16 residues long. CDR1 is KGHDR, CDR2 SFDVKD, per germline. V lost 5 bases, J lost 3 bases, and 15 bases lay in between. The CDR3 loop reads CATSVGRGESNEKLFF. In DNA form, the CDR3 reads TGTGCCACCAGTGTCGGTAGGGGCGAATCTAATGAAAAACTGTTTTTT.

The rearrangement joins TRBV6-6 to TRBJ2-1; D is unresolved. Trimming stripped 7 bases from V and 8 bases from J, with 15 bases between. The CDR3 runs 13 residues. Germline V gene sequence: CDR1 MNHNY, CDR2 SVGAGI (reference sequence). CDR3 in DNA: TGTGCCAGCACCCCCGGTAGTTGGGATGAGCAGTTCTTC. This encodes CASTPGSWDEQFF.

The chain employs TRBV2 and TRBJ1-2, with D uncertain. Deletions cut 3 bases from V and 7 bases from J, with 12 bases between. There are 13 residues in the CDR3. Germline lookup yields CDR1 SNHLY and CDR2 FYNNEI. The CDR3 reads CASSDSGRSGYTF. The DNA of the CDR3 is TGTGCCAGCAGTGACAGTGGGAGGAGTGGCTACACCTTC.

The CDR3 coding sequence is TGTGCCAGCAGGTCACAGGGGACCTATGGCTACACCTTC. This codes for CASRSQGTYGYTF. The V gene is TRBV6-5, the J gene TRBJ1-2; TRBD1 aligns across 7 bases. The CDR3 sequence is 13 residues long. Germline CDR1 reads MNHEY; CDR2 reads SVGAGI. Trimming cost V 6 bases and J 4 bases; bases outside gene matches: 5.

The rearrangement uses TRBV2 and TRBJ2-6, with D possibly matching TRBD1 (6 bases). In germline, CDR1 is SNHLY, CDR2 FYNNEI. V lost 6 bases, J lost 2 bases, and 8 bases lay in between. The CDR3 has 14 residues. The CDR3 bases are TGTGCCAGCAGGGACAGAACTGGGGCCAACGTCCTGACTTTC. This translates into CASRDRTGANVLTF.

The genes are TRBV19 and TRBJ1-5, with 8 bases aligning to TRBD1. This CDR3 has 19 residues. CDR1 and CDR2 from the germline V gene are LNHDA and SQIVND (reference sequence). With 2 bases clipped from V and 2 bases from J, the junction kept 14 bases outside the gene matches. CDR3 protein: CASSIPPDRGNGGNQPQHF. The CDR3 DNA reads TGTGCCAGTAGTATACCCCCTGACAGGGGAAATGGAGGCAATCAGCCCCAGCATTTT.

V usage is TRBV24-1 and J usage is TRBJ2-1; 12 nucleotides agree with TRBD2. CDR3 length equals 16 residues. The V and J ends lost 1 base and 7 bases, in that order; junction bases with no gene match: 4. Germline-derived CDR1 and CDR2 are KGHDR and SFDVKD. The CDR3 coding sequence is TGTGCCACCAGTGATTTCGGACTAGCGGGGAGAAATGAGCAGTTCTTC. Translated: CATSDFGLAGRNEQFF.

The count of this clone is one. The V and J genes are TRBV4-1 and TRBJ2-6; perhaps TRBD1 as D (6 bases). Germline V gene data show CDR1 as MGHRA and CDR2 as YSYEKL. The CDR3 contains 15 residues. V dropped 0 bases and J dropped 8 bases, with 11 bases sitting between them. CDR3 DNA: TGCGCCAGCAGCCAAGATGGTCAGGGGACCAACGTCCTGACTTTC. It is translated as CASSQDGQGTNVLTF.

Here the CDR3 reads CASSPQGTEAFF. The DNA of the CDR3 is TGTGCCAGCAGTCCCCAAGGCACTGAAGCTTTCTTT. The chain recombines TRBV6-5 with TRBJ1-1, with D unclear. In germline, CDR1 is MNHEY, CDR2 SVGAGI. The CDR3 sequence is 12 residues long. V lost 5 bases to trimming and J lost 4 bases, with 8 bases between them.

The chain has TRBV4-3 and TRBJ2-2, with 9 nucleotides matching TRBD2. The CDR3 length is 17 residues. V was pared by 1 base and J by 7 bases, with 10 bases of the junction left unmatched. The germline V gene encodes CDR1 LGHNA and CDR2 YSLEER. CDR3 nucleotide sequence: TGCGCCAGCAGCCAAGGGCCGGCGGGGGGGCGACGCGGGGAGCTGTTTTTT. Amino acids: CASSQGPAGGRRGELFF.

V and J are TRBV30 and TRBJ1-2; 7 bases agree with TRBD1. V was clipped by 0 bases and J by 6 bases; unmatched bases: 7. The CDR3 is made up of 14 amino acids. Germline V lookup: CDR1 GTSNPN, CDR2 SVGIG (reference sequence). The CDR3 DNA reads as TGTGCCTGGAGTGTCTTCAGGGGGACAGATGGCTACACCTTC. Its translation is CAWSVFRGTDGYTF.